The rows below give T cell receptor beta chains drawn from one sample of a study of blood T cell repertoires in COVID-19. Method: immunoSEQ multiplex PCR; TCRdb's copy keeps in-frame clones and lacks some. Of some 190,000 clones listed, 84% were seen once; the top ten hold about 3.3%. Sequenced input: PBMCs or T cells enriched from blood (not recorded which). These receptors were collected from a woman under 40 who had been exposed to COVID-19. The CDR3 runs from the conserved cysteine through the conserved F or W. The D gene is left open where the match is weak. Size tells how often a clone was seen (once, few, many) or the class of an expanded clone, and some rows leave it out.

>TRBJ2-5|TRBD1|TRBV5-1|-
TGCGCCAGCAGCAGGGGACAGGGGAAAGAGACCCAGTACTTC
CASSRGQGKETQYF
>TRBJ2-3|-|TRBV9|-
TGTGCCAGCAGCGTAGCCAGGAGGAGTCCAGATACGCAGTATTTT
CASSVARRSPDTQYF
>TRBJ2-7|-|TRBV20-1|once
TGCAGTGCTAGTCCGGGGAGACGCTACGAGCAGTACTTC
CSASPGRRYEQYF
>TRBJ2-6|TRBD1|TRBV18|-
TGTGCCAGCTCACCGTACCCGGGACAGGGGGCGTCTGGGGCCAACGTCCTGACTTTC
CASSPYPGQGASGANVLTF
>TRBJ2-1|TRBD2|TRBV18|-
TGTGCCAGCTCACCCGCGGGGGGGAATAATGAGCAGTTCTTC
CASSPAGGNNEQFF
>TRBJ2-7|-|TRBV11-2|-
TGTGCCAGCAGCCCACAGGGTTACGAGCAGTACTTC
CASSPQGYEQYF
>TRBJ2-3|TRBD1|TRBV27|-
TGTGCCAGCAGTTTATCGGCGACAGGGGTTATCACAGATACGCAGTATTTT
CASSLSATGVITDTQYF
>TRBJ1-2|-|TRBV19|-
TGTGCCAGTAGTCCGGTTCTTAGTGGCAGACTCTATGGCTACACCTTC
CASSPVLSGRLYGYTF
>TRBJ1-2|-|TRBV18|-
TGTGCCAGCTCACCGGTTTCTGGACTTGCTGAAGGCTACACCTTC
CASSPVSGLAEGYTF
>TRBJ1-5|TRBD1|TRBV29-1|-
TGCAGCGTCTCTGACAGGGGGCATCAGCCCCAGCATTTT
CSVSDRGHQPQHF
>TRBJ2-7|-|TRBV11-2|-
TGTGCCAGCAGCTCCTATCCGGGACACCAGCCCTACGAGCAGTACTTC
CASSSYPGHQPYEQYF
>TRBJ1-2|TRBD1|TRBV4-3|-
TGCGCCAGCAGCCAAGGGCCCGGGACAGTGGGCTATGGCTACACCTTC
CASSQGPGTVGYGYTF
>TRBJ2-4|TRBD1|TRBV10-3|-
TGTGCCATCAGTACAACAGGGGATTTAGCCAAAAACATTCAGTACTTC
CAISTTGDLAKNIQYF
>TRBJ1-1|-|TRBV27|-
TGTGCCAGCAGTTCTCCATCCTTGGGGGGGCATGAGACTTTCTTT
CASSSPSLGGHETFF
>TRBJ1-6|TRBD1|TRBV7-2|-
TGTGCCAGCAGCTTGGGAAGGACAGGGGCCCATTCACCCCTCCACTTT
CASSLGRTGAHSPLHF
>TRBJ1-2|TRBD1|TRBV11-2|-
TGTGCCAGCAGCTTGACAGGGGCGAACTATGGCTACACCTTC
CASSLTGANYGYTF
>TRBJ1-2|TRBD1|TRBV7-2|-
TGTGCCAGCAGCTTAGCTGGGACAGGCAACTATGGCTACACCTTC
CASSLAGTGNYGYTF
>TRBJ1-5|-|TRBV11-1|few
TGTGCCAGCAGCTTGAACACGAATCAGCCCCAGCATTTT
CASSLNTNQPQHF
>TRBJ2-5|-|TRBV7-7|-
TGTGCTAGCAGCTTAGATGGCAGGGGTCAAGAGACCCAGTACTTC
CASSLDGRGQETQYF
>TRBJ2-7|-|TRBV23-1|-
TGCGCCAGCAGTCAAACCCGGGACATACTACTGAGCTCCTACGAGCAGTACTTC
CASSQTRDILLSSYEQYF
>TRBJ1-1|-|TRBV7-9|-
TGTGCCAGCAGCTTAGATCTCGGCACTGAAGCTTTCTTT
CASSLDLGTEAFF
>TRBJ1-1|-|TRBV6-5|-
TGTGCCAGCAGTTACTACGGGACATTGAACACTGAAGCTTTCTTT
CASSYYGTLNTEAFF
>TRBJ1-1|TRBD1|TRBV10-2|once
TGCGCCAGCAGAGTGAACAGGGGGGAAAACACTGAAGCTTTCTTT
CASRVNRGENTEAFF
>TRBJ1-3|TRBD1|TRBV6-5|-
TGTGCCAGCAGGGGACAGTCTGGAAACACCATATATTTT
CASRGQSGNTIYF
>TRBJ2-5|TRBD2|TRBV19|-
TGTGCCAGTAGTACCCGACTAGCGGGGGGCCAAGAGACCCAGTACTTC
CASSTRLAGGQETQYF
>TRBJ2-3|TRBD2|TRBV11-2|-
TGTGCCAGCAGCTCTAGCGGGGGAACAGATACGCAGTATTTT
CASSSSGGTDTQYF
>TRBJ2-2|TRBD2|TRBV10-3|once
TGTGCCATCAGGGGACTAGCGCAGAACACCGGGGAGCTGTTTTTT
CAIRGLAQNTGELFF
>TRBJ1-2|-|TRBV7-8|-
TGTGCCAGCAGCTTAGGCTTCTCAGGGGATGGCTACACCTTC
CASSLGFSGDGYTF
>TRBJ2-3|TRBD1|TRBV7-2|-
TGTGCCAGCAGCTGGGGGACAGGCGGAGATACGCAGTATTTT
CASSWGTGGDTQYF
>TRBJ1-6|-|TRBV27|-
TGTGCCAGCACCCTTAATGGCGGTAATTCACCCCTCCACTTT
CASTLNGGNSPLHF
>TRBJ1-4|-|TRBV11-2|few
TGTGCCAGCAGTCCCGGCAGGGGCGGTGAAAAACTGTTTTTT
CASSPGRGGEKLFF
>TRBJ2-3|-|TRBV19|-
TGTGCCACCCTACCAAGGGGTAGGACAGATACGCAGTATTTT
CATLPRGRTDTQYF
>TRBJ2-3|-|TRBV15|once
TGTGCCACCAGCCCCCGGCGTCGGGAAACAGATACGCAGTATTTT
CATSPRRRETDTQYF
>TRBJ1-5|-|TRBV3-1/TRBV3-2|once
TGTGCCAGCAGCCAATATGCGGGCCCGGTAACAAATCAGCCCCAGCATTTT
CASSQYAGPVTNQPQHF
>TRBJ2-7|-|TRBV5-1|many
TGCGCCAGCAGTGGTACAGGGTTCTACGAGCAGTACTTC
CASSGTGFYEQYF
>TRBJ2-2|-|TRBV13|-
TGTGCCAGCAGCTTAGGGTATAAGCGGATAAACACCGGGGAGCTGTTTTTT
CASSLGYKRINTGELFF
>TRBJ2-5|-|TRBV27|-
TGTGCCAGCACCGGGGACCAAGAGACCCAGTACTTC
CASTGDQETQYF
>TRBJ1-5|TRBD1|TRBV7-2|-
TGTGCCAGCAGCTTCTCAGGGGGAGATAATCAGCCCCAGCATTTT
CASSFSGGDNQPQHF
>TRBJ1-4|-|TRBV30|few
TGTGCCTGGCGGGGGATCGGTGAAAAACTGTTTTTT
CAWRGIGEKLFF
>TRBJ1-1|-|TRBV12-3/TRBV12-4|-
TGTGCCAGCAGGGGGACTACTGAAGCTTTCTTT
CASRGTTEAFF